This TCR beta chain was sequenced for a study of shared clonotypes between healthy human individuals. General study findings and limits: Relative to clonotypes present in all four donors, those not shared had lower generation probabilities. The study drew on few donors, limiting represented genetic and exposure-history diversity. It was expected that sequencing depth would affect clonotype sharing among donors.

Comments on this clone: Its specificity is unknown.

As processed by the authors: ImmunoSEQ only sent back junction sequences with no quality scores, so filtering was done differently. TCRdb's copy holds only in-frame clones and misses some; the assay was immunoSEQ multiplex PCR. The D gene and trimming were derived from the DNA, and the V and J assignments and clone size from that table. There are around 690,000 clones in the sample; 90% occur only once, and 34% lies in the top ten. Germline V CDR1 and CDR2: SNHLY, FYNNEI. The V and J ends lost 5 bases and 7 bases respectively, with 15 bases between them. This CDR3 is 14 amino acids long. The rearrangement uses TRBV2 and TRBJ2-1; the D gene is possibly TRBD2 (5 bases). This TCR was recovered from a young man in good health. Some clones in this sample may be carry-over from other donors' samples. Sequences were obtained from memory CD8+ T cells from PBMCs. Subset defined: CD45RO+ cells pooled with CCR7-negative TemRA cells. The CDR3 sequence is CASSPQRLQNEQFF. In DNA form, the CDR3 reads TGTGCCAGCAGTCCCCAGCGGCTCCAGAATGAGCAGTTCTTC.